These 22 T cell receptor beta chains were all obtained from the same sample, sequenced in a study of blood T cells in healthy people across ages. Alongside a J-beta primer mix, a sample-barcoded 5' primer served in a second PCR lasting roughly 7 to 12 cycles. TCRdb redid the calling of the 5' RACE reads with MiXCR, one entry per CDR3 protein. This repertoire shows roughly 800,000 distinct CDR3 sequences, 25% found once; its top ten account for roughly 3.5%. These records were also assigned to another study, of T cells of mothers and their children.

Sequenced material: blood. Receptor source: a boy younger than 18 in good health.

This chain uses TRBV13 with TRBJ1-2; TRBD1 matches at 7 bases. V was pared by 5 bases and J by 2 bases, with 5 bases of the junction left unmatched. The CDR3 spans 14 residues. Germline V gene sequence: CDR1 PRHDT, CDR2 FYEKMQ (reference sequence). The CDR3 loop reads CASSPRGDNYGYTF. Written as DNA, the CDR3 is TGTGCCAGCAGCCCCAGGGGGGACAACTATGGCTACACCTTC.

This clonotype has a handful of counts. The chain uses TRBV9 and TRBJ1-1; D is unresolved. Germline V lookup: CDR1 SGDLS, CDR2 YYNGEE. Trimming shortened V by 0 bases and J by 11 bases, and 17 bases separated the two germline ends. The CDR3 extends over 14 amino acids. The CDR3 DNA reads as TGTGCCAGCAGCGTAGACCCGGGCAGCCGGAGGGCTTTCTTT. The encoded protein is CASSVDPGSRRAFF.

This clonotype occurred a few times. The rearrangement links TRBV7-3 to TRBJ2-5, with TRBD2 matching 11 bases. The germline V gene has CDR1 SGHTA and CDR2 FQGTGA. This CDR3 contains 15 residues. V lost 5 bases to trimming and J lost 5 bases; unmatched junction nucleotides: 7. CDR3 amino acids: CASSPGASGRETQYF. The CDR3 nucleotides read TGTGCCAGCAGCCCCGGTGCTAGCGGGAGGGAGACCCAGTACTTC.

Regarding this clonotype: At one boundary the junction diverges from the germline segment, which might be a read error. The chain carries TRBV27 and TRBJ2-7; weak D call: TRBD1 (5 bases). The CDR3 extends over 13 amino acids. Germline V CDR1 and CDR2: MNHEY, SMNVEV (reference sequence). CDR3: CASSLGANYEQHF. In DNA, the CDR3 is TGTGCCAGCAGTTTAGGGGCGAACTACGAGCAGCACTTC.

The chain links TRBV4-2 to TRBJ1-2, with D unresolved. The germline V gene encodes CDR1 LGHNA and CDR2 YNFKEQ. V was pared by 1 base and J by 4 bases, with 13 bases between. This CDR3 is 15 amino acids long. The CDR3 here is CASSQVRDYSYGYTF. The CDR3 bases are TGTGCCAGCAGCCAAGTAAGGGATTATAGCTATGGCTACACCTTC.

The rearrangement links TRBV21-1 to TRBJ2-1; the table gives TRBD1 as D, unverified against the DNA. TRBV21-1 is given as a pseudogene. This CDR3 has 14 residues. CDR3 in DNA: TGTGCCAGCAGCAATCCGACAGGGGACAATGAGCAGTTCTTC. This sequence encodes CASSNPTGDNEQFF.

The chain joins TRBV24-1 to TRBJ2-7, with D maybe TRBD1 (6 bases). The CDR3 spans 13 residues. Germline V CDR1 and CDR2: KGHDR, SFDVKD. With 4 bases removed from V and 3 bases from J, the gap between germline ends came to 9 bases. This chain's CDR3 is CATSDRTDYEQYF. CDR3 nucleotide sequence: TGTGCCACCAGTGACCGGACAGACTACGAGCAGTACTTC.

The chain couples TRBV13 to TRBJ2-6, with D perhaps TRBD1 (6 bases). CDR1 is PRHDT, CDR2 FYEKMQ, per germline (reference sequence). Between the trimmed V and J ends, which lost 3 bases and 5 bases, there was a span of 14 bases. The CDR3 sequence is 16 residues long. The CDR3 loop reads CASSFGTPSWANVLTF. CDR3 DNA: TGTGCCAGCAGCTTTGGGACACCGTCTTGGGCCAACGTCCTGACTTTC. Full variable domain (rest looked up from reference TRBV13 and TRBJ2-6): AAGVIQSPRHLIKEKRETATLKCYPIPRHDTVYWYQQGPGQDPQFLISFYEKMQSDKGSIPDRFSAQQFSDYHSELNMSSLELGDSALYFCASSFGTPSWANVLTFGAGSRLTVL.

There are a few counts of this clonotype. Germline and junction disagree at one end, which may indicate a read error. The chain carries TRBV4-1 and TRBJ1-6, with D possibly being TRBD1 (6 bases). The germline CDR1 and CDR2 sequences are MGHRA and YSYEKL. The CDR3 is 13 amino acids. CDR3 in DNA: TGCGCCAGCACACAGGGAGGCGATTCACTCCTCCACTTT. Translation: CASTQGGDSLLHF.

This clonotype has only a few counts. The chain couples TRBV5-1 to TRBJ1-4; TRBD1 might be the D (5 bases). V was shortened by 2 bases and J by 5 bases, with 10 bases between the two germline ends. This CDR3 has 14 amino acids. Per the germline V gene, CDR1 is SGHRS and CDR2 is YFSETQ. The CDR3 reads CASSFSGTNEKLFF. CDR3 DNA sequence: TGCGCCAGCAGCTTCTCAGGGACCAATGAAAAACTGTTTTTT.

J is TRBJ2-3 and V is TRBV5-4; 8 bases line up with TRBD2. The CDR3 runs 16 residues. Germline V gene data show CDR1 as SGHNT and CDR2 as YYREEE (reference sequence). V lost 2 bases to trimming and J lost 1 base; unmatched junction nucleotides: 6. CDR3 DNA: TGTGCCAGCAGCTTTGGCGCGGGGGGAGGCACAGATACGCAGTATTTT. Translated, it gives CASSFGAGGGTDTQYF.

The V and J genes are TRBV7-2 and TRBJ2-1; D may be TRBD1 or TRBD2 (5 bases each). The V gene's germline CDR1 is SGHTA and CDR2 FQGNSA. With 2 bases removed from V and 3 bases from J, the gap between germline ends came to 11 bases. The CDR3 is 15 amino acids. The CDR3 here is CASSLSRGHYNEQFF. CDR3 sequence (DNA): TGTGCCAGCAGCTTATCCCGGGGCCACTACAATGAGCAGTTCTTC.

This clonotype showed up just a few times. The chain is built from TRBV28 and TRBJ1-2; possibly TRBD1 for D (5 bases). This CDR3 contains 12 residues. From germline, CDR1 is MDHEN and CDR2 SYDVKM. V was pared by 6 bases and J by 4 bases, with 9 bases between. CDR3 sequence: CASSTGVYGYTF. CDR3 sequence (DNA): TGTGCCAGCAGCACGGGGGTCTATGGCTACACCTTC.

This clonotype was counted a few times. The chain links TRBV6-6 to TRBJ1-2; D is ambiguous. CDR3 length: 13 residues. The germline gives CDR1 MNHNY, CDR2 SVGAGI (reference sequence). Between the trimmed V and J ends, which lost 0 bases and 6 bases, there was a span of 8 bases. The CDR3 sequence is CASSYSDRNGYTF. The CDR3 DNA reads TGTGCCAGCAGTTACTCAGACCGCAATGGCTACACCTTC.

The CDR3 loop is CASRGRQGGYEQYF. The CDR3 DNA is TGTGCCAGCAGGGGGCGACAGGGAGGCTACGAGCAGTACTTC. V gene TRBV28 combines with J gene TRBJ2-7; D may be TRBD1 (7 bases). CDR3 length: 14 amino acids. The germline CDR1 and CDR2 sequences are MDHEN and SYDVKM. V was pared by 6 bases and J by 3 bases, with 15 bases between.

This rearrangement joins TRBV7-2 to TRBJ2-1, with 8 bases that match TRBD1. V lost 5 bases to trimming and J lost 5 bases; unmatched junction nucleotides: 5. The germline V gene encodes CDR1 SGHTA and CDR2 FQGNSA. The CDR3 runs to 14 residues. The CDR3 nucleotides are TGTGCCAGCAGCATCCACAGGGGGAACAATGAGCAGTTCTTC. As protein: CASSIHRGNNEQFF.

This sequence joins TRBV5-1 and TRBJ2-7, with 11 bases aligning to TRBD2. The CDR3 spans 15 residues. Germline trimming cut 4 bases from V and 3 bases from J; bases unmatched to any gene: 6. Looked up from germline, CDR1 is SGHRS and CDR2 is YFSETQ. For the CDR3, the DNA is TGCGCCAGCAGCATAGGGACTAGCGGTTACTACGAGCAGTACTTC. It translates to CASSIGTSGYYEQYF.

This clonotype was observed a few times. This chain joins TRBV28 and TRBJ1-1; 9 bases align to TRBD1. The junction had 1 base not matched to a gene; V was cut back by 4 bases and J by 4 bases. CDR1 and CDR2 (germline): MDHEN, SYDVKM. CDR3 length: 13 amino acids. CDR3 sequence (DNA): TGTGCCAGCAGTTGGGACAGGGCCACTGAAGCTTTCTTT. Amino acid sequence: CASSWDRATEAFF. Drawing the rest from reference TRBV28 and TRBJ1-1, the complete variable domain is DVKVTQSSRYLVKRTGEKVFLECVQDMDHENMFWYRQDPGLGLRLIYFSYDVKMKEKGDIPEGYSVSREKKERFSLILESASTNQTSMYLCASSWDRATEAFFGQGTRLTVV.

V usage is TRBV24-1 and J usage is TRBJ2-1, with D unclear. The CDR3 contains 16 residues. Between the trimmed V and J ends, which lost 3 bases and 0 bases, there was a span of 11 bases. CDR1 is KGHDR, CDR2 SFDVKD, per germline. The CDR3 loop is CATSDDGPRSYNEQFF. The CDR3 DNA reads TGTGCCACCAGTGATGACGGACCGCGCTCCTACAATGAGCAGTTCTTC.

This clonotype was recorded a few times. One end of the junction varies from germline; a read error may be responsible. The CDR3 DNA follows: TGTGCCAGCAGCCTAGGGGGGGGGGCCGGCTATGGCTGCACCTTC. This encodes CASSLGGGAGYGCTF. J is TRBJ1-2 and V is TRBV9; tentatively, D is TRBD1 (6 bases). Germline CDR1 is SGDLS and CDR2 is YYNGEE. The CDR3 loop spans 15 amino acids.

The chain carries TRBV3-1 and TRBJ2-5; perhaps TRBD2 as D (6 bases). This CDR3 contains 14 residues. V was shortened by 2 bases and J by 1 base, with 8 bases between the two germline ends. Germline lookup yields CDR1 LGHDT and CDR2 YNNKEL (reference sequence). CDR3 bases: TGTGCCAGCAGCCAATTGACTAGCCAAGAGACCCAGTACTTC. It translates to CASSQLTSQETQYF.

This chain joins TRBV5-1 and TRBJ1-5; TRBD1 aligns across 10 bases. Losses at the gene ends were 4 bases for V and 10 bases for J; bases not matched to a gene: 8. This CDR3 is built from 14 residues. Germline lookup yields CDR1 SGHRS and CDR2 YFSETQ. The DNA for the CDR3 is TGCGCCAGCAGCCTACGACAGGGGGCTGGTCCCCAGCATTTT. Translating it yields CASSLRQGAGPQHF.